This T cell receptor beta chain was identified in a study of identical twins. Regarding the study as a whole: Sequences that were out-of-frame, alpha and twin-shared displayed an excess of low generation probability.

The CDR3 contains 16 residues. V lost 6 bases to trimming and J lost 2 bases; unmatched junction nucleotides: 10. At least ten counts were recorded for this clonotype. The antigen remains unidentified. From the 5' RACE reads, TCRdb called clonotypes with MiXCR, one entry per CDR3 protein. In the table there are over 550,000 distinct CDR3 sequences, around 7.5% of which are singletons. The same sample was also studied in work on yellow fever vaccine responses in identical twins.

Sequenced sample: PBMCs. This clonotype was sampled from a woman in her late teens or twenties in good health. The rearrangement joins TRBV12-3 or TRBV12-4 to TRBJ2-1, with TRBD1 identical over 7 bases. The CDR3 loop is CASRETGFGTYNEQFF. The CDR3 nucleotides read TGTGCCAGCAGGGAGACAGGGTTCGGTACCTACAATGAGCAGTTCTTC.